This record looks at one TCR beta chain sequence and its context. RNA was extracted with the RNeasy kit, and a quantity of 0.5 to 1 ug was reverse transcribed using random hexamers. By means of immunoSEQ multiplex PCR, TCR beta CDR3 spanning 54 Vbeta and 13 Jbeta underwent amplification. TCRdb called the immunoSEQ multiplex PCR reads again in MiXCR, with one record for every CDR3 protein. The table lists approximately 70,000 distinct CDR3 sequences, over 85% of them singletons. This sample is part of a study of CD8 T cells in Susac syndrome. CDR3 length: 17 amino acids. Germline V gene sequence: CDR1 SGDLS, CDR2 YYNGEE. The trim removed 0 bases at V and 7 bases at J, leaving 8 bases unmatched.

The clonotype was recovered from a human donor with multiple sclerosis. This rearrangement joins TRBV9 to TRBJ1-6, with 9 bases lining up with TRBD1. The sample comprised CD8+ T cells from PBMCs. Here the CDR3 reads CASSVGQDRGGNSPLHF. The CDR3 nucleotides read TGTGCCAGCAGCGTAGGGCAGGACAGGGGAGGGAATTCACCCCTCCACTTT.